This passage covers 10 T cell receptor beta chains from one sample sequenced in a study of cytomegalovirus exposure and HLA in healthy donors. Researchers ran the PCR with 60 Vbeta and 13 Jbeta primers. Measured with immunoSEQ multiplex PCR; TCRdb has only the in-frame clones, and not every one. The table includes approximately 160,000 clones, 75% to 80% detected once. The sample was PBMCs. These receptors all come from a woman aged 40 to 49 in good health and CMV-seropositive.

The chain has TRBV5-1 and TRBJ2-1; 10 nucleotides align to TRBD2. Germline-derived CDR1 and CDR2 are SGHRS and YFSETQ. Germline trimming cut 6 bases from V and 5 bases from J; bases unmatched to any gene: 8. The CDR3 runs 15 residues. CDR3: CASTLVAGGNNEQFF. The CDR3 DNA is TGCGCCAGCACCCTAGTAGCGGGAGGCAACAATGAGCAGTTCTTC. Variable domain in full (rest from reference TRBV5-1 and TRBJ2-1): KAGVTQTPRYLIKTRGQQVTLSCSPISGHRSVSWYQQTPGQGLQFLFEYFSETQRNKGNFPGRFSGRQFSNSRSEMNVSTLELGDSALYLCASTLVAGGNNEQFFGPGTRLTVL.

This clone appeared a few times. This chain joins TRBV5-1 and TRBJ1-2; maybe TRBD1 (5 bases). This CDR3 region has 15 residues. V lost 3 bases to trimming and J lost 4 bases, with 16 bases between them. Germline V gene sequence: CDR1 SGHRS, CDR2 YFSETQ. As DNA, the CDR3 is TGCGCCAGCAGCTCTCGGGAGCAGGGCGTCTATGGCTACACCTTC. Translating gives CASSSREQGVYGYTF.

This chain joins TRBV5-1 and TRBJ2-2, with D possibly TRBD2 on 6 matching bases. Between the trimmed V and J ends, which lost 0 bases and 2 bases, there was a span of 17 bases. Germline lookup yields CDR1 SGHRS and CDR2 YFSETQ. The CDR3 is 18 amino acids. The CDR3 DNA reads TGCGCCAGCAGCTTGGCTCTGGCCGGGACTCCTAACACCGGGGAGCTGTTTTTT. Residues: CASSLALAGTPNTGELFF.

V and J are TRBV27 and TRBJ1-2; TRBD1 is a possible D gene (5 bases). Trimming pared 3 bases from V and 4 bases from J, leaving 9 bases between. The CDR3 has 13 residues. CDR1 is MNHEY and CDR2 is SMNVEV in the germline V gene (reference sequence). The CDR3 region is CASSFTGAYGYTF. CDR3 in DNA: TGTGCCAGCAGTTTCACAGGTGCCTATGGCTACACCTTC.

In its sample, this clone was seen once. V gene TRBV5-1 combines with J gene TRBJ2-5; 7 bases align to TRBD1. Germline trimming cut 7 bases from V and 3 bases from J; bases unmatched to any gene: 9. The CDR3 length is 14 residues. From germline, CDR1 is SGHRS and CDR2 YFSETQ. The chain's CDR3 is CASCVGTGEETQYF. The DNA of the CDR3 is TGCGCCAGCTGCGTAGGTACAGGGGAAGAGACCCAGTACTTC. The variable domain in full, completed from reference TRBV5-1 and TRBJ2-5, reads KAGVTQTPRYLIKTRGQQVTLSCSPISGHRSVSWYQQTPGQGLQFLFEYFSETQRNKGNFPGRFSGRQFSNSRSEMNVSTLELGDSALYLCASCVGTGEETQYFGPGTRLLVL.

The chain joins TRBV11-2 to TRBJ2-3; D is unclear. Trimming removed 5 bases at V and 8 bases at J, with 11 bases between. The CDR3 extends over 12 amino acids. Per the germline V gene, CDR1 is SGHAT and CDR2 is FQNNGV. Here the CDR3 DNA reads TGTGCCAGCAGCCCCCCCCCGGGTACGCAGTATTTT. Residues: CASSPPPGTQYF.

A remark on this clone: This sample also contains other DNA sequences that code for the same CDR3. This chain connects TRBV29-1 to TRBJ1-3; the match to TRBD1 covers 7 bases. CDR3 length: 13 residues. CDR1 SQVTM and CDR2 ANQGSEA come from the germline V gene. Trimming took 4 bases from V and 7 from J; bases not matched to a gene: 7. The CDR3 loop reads CSVGTGVGNTIYF. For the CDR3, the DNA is TGCAGCGTTGGAACAGGGGTTGGGAACACCATATATTTT.

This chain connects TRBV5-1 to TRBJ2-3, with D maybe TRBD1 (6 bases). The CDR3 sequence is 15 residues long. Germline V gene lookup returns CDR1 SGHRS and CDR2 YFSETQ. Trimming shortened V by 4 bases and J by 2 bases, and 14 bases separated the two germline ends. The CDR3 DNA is TGCGCCAGCAGCCCCCAGGGGTACAACACAGATACGCAGTATTTT. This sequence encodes CASSPQGYNTDTQYF.

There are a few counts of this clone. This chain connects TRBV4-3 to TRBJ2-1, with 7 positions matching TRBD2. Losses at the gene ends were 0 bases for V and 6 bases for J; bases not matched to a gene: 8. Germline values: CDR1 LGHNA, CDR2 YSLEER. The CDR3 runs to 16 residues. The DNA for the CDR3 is TGCGCCAGCAGCCAAGATCGCGGACTAGGAGGCAATGAGCAGTTCTTC. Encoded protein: CASSQDRGLGGNEQFF.

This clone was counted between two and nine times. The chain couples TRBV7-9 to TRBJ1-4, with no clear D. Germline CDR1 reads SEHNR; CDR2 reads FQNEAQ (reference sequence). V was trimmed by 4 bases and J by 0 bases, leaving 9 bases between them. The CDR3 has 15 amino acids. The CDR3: CASSSHSSTNEKLFF. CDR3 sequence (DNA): TGTGCCAGCAGCTCCCATAGTTCAACTAATGAAAAACTGTTTTTT. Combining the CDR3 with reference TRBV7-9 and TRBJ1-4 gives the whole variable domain DTGVSQNPRHKITKRGQNVTFRCDPISEHNRLYWYRQTLGQGPEFLTYFQNEAQLEKSRLLSDRFSAERPKGSFSTLEIQRTEQGDSAMYLCASSSHSSTNEKLFFGSGTQLSVL.